Below, 22 T cell receptor beta chains from the same sample are listed, as sequenced in a study of spatial heterogeneity in lung cancer. Notes on the study in general: Tumor mutation count correlated with how many alpha and beta TCRs expanded intratumorally.

Antigen specificity for these receptors is unknown. TCRdb independently ran MiXCR on the 5' RACE reads; one entry per CDR3 protein. The sample holds about 4,900 distinct CDR3 sequences; 20% to 25% are singletons and the top ten take more than 9.5%. Time point denoted: sample taken at primary tumor resection. Sequencing was performed on lung tumor tissue, taken at surgery. Source of these receptors: a male donor with early-stage non-small cell lung cancer.

The chain carries TRBV7-6 and TRBJ2-1; TRBD2 is a possible D gene (6 bases). V gave up 0 bases and J gave up 6 bases, with 9 bases separating them. Germline assignment: CDR1 SGHVS and CDR2 FNYEAQ. The CDR3 is 14 residues long. The CDR3 protein is CASSLAGTSNEQFF. CDR3 coding DNA: TGTGCCAGCAGCTTAGCCGGGACTTCCAATGAGCAGTTCTTC.

This clonotype occurred a few times. The V and J genes are TRBV29-1 and TRBJ1-2, with D perhaps matching TRBD1 (6 bases). Germline values: CDR1 SQVTM, CDR2 ANQGSEA. V was shortened by 3 bases and J by 4 bases, with 15 bases between the two germline ends. The CDR3 is 14 residues long. The CDR3 loop reads CSVDLRGHSYGYTF. Here the CDR3 DNA reads TGCAGCGTTGATTTGAGGGGACACAGCTATGGCTACACCTTC.

This clonotype is termed medium-sized (0.01 to 0.1%). This rearrangement joins TRBV6-1 to TRBJ2-4; the match to TRBD1 covers 7 bases. The germline gives CDR1 MNHNS, CDR2 SASEGT. The CDR3 contains 15 residues. V lost 5 bases and J lost 3; bases outside the gene matches: 7. The CDR3 reads CASSFTGTDKNIQYF. The CDR3 DNA is TGTGCCAGCAGTTTTACAGGGACAGACAAAAACATTCAGTACTTC.

There are a few counts of this clonotype. The chain employs TRBV12-3 or TRBV12-4 and TRBJ2-7, with D tentatively TRBD2 (5 bases). V shed 3 bases and J shed 1 base, with 10 bases lying between them. The CDR3 covers 14 residues. CDR3 sequence (DNA): TGTGCCAGCAGTTTCAGCCGGGAATCCTACGAGCAGTACTTC. Translated: CASSFSRESYEQYF.

Ten or more counts support this clonotype. This chain links TRBV13 with TRBJ1-1; D uncertain. The CDR3 has 16 residues. CDR1 and CDR2 (germline): PRHDT, FYEKMQ (reference sequence). The V gene lost 5 bases and the J gene lost 1 base, with 17 bases spanning the gap. The CDR3 DNA reads TGTGCCAGCAGCGAATTGGGGTCACGGAGGAACACTGAAGCTTTCTTT. It specifies CASSELGSRRNTEAFF.

The J gene is TRBJ2-1, the V gene TRBV4-2, with D hard to call. The CDR3 length is 11 residues. Germline V gene data show CDR1 as LGHNA and CDR2 as YNFKEQ. The V end lost 5 bases, the J end lost 5 bases, and 4 bases lay between the germline ends. The CDR3 region has the DNA TGTGCCAGCAGCGTAGACAATGAGCAGTTCTTC. This translates into CASSVDNEQFF.

The chain joins TRBV7-2 to TRBJ2-3; D call uncertain. Germline assignment: CDR1 SGHTA and CDR2 FQGNSA. There are 12 residues in the CDR3. V lost 3 bases to trimming and J lost 2 bases, with 3 bases between them. In DNA form, the CDR3 reads TGTGCCAGCAGCTTCTTCACAGATACGCAGTATTTT. This encodes CASSFFTDTQYF.

The chain links TRBV20-1 to TRBJ2-3, with 10 bases fitting TRBD1. From germline, CDR1 is DFQATT and CDR2 SNEGSKA (reference sequence). There are 17 residues in the CDR3. V was clipped by 0 bases and J by 1 base; unmatched bases: 7. The CDR3 coding sequence is TGCAGTGCTAGAGACTCCGGGGGGACAGGGGGCACAGATACGCAGTATTTT. It codes for CSARDSGGTGGTDTQYF.

Only a few counts were recorded for this clonotype. The gene calls are TRBV7-2 and TRBJ1-1, with 7 bases fitting TRBD1. Germline-derived CDR1 and CDR2 are SGHTA and FQGNSA. With V trimmed by 7 bases and J by 1 base, 6 bases remained unmatched. The CDR3 has 14 amino acids. The CDR3 region is CASTLDRANTEAFF. The CDR3 DNA is TGTGCCAGCACCCTAGACAGGGCGAACACTGAAGCTTTCTTT.

The chain uses TRBV12-3 or TRBV12-4 and TRBJ2-3; 14 bases line up with TRBD2. This CDR3 region has 16 residues. V shed 6 bases, J shed 4 bases, and the junction held 6 bases outside the gene matches. The CDR3 nucleotides read TGTGCCAGCAGACCCGGGACTAGCGGGAGTTCAGATACGCAGTATTTT. Translation gives CASRPGTSGSSDTQYF.

This clonotype was recorded a few times. This rearrangement joins TRBV15 to TRBJ2-3; 7 bases align to TRBD2. The CDR3 loop spans 16 amino acids. V was pared by 1 base and J by 2 bases, with 6 bases of the junction left unmatched. Germline V gives CDR1 LNHNV, CDR2 YYDKDF (reference sequence). This CDR3 reads CATSRGRDYLTDTQYF. In DNA form, the CDR3 reads TGTGCCACCAGCAGAGGCCGGGACTACCTCACAGATACGCAGTATTTT.

This clonotype was counted at least ten times. This sequence joins TRBV7-2 and TRBJ2-7; 12 positions agree with TRBD2. Trimming took 7 bases from V and 5 from J; bases not matched to a gene: 12. CDR1 and CDR2 from the germline V gene are SGHTA and FQGNSA. The CDR3 loop spans 16 amino acids. For the CDR3, the DNA is TGTGCCAGCACCCGCCAAGCTAGCGGGAGGGTCGACGAGCAGTACTTC. It is translated as CASTRQASGRVDEQYF. Full variable domain (rest looked up from reference TRBV7-2 and TRBJ2-7): GAGVSQSPSNKVTEKGKDVELRCDPISGHTALYWYRQSLGQGLEFLIYFQGNSAPDKSGLPSDRFSAERTGGSVSTLTIQRTQQEDSAVYLCASTRQASGRVDEQYFGPGTRLTVT.

Comments on this clonotype: The junction differs from germline at one of its ends, possibly a read error. The chain recombines TRBV10-3 with TRBJ2-1, with 13 bases identical to TRBD2. The CDR3 sequence is 15 residues long. The germline CDR1 and CDR2 sequences are ENHRY and SYGVKD. The CDR3 coding sequence is TGTGCCATCTTGGGACTAGCGGGATCAATTCCCCGTTTGCTCTTC. The encoded protein is CAILGLAGSIPRLLF.

By sample share, this clonotype is medium-sized. The genes are TRBV20-1 and TRBJ2-3; maybe TRBD2 (6 bases). Trimming took 0 bases from V and 2 from J, leaving 18 bases between them. CDR1 is DFQATT, CDR2 SNEGSKA, per germline (reference sequence). This CDR3 is 17 amino acids long. In DNA form, the CDR3 reads TGCAGTGCTAGAGATCCTGCGCCGGGACTCCTCACAGATACGCAGTATTTT. Its translation is CSARDPAPGLLTDTQYF.

This clonotype is categorized as large. This chain links TRBV28 with TRBJ2-3; TRBD1 agrees at 9 bases. CDR1 MDHEN and CDR2 SYDVKM come from the germline V gene. V shed 4 bases, J shed 8 bases, and the junction held 22 bases outside the gene matches. The CDR3 extends over 19 amino acids. DNA of the CDR3: TGTGCCAGCAGTTCCCAGGTCCCACGGACAGGGGTCGTCCCGGGTACGCAGTATTTT. Translation: CASSSQVPRTGVVPGTQYF.

The chain combines TRBV5-5 with TRBJ2-2; a possible D gene is TRBD2 (5 bases). V was trimmed by 2 bases and J by 1 base, leaving 9 bases between them. This CDR3 spans 15 amino acids. Per the germline V gene, CDR1 is SGHKS and CDR2 is YYEKEE (reference sequence). The chain's CDR3 is CASSFQRLNTGELFF. DNA for the CDR3: TGTGCCAGCAGCTTTCAGCGGCTGAACACCGGGGAGCTGTTTTTT. Full variable domain (missing parts from reference TRBV5-5 and TRBJ2-2): DAGVTQSPTHLIKTRGQQVTLRCSPISGHKSVSWYQQVLGQGPQFIFQYYEKEERGRGNFPDRFSARQFPNYSSELNVNALLLGDSALYLCASSFQRLNTGELFFGEGSRLTVL.

The rearrangement uses TRBV20-1 and TRBJ2-5; 14 nucleotides line up with TRBD2. The CDR3 spans 14 residues. Per the germline V gene, CDR1 is DFQATT and CDR2 is SNEGSKA (reference sequence). V was pared by 6 bases and J by 6 bases, with 6 bases of the junction left unmatched. CDR3 sequence reads: CSAGTSGSRQTQYF. In nucleotides, the CDR3 is TGCAGTGCCGGGACTAGCGGGAGTAGGCAGACCCAGTACTTC.

The J gene is TRBJ2-1, the V gene TRBV4-2; D may be TRBD2 (7 bases). The V gene lost 2 bases and the J gene lost 5 bases, with 16 bases spanning the gap. The CDR3 is 16 amino acids. CDR1 and CDR2 (germline): LGHNA, YNFKEQ. The CDR3 loop reads CASSQIGEGVHNEQFF. The CDR3 region has the DNA TGTGCCAGCAGCCAAATTGGGGAGGGGGTCCACAATGAGCAGTTCTTC.

This clonotype is categorized as medium-sized. The chain carries TRBV4-3 and TRBJ2-7; 7 bases fit TRBD1. CDR1 is LGHNA, CDR2 YSLEER, per germline. Trimming at V came to 2 bases and at J to 7 bases, leaving 11 bases not matched to a gene. CDR3 size: 15 residues. CDR3 loop: CASSQSWVGGVEQYF. The CDR3 coding sequence is TGCGCCAGCAGCCAAAGTTGGGTAGGGGGCGTTGAGCAGTACTTC.

The chain carries TRBV4-2 and TRBJ2-7; unclear D gene. V lost 0 bases and J lost 4, with 13 bases in between. The CDR3 covers 15 residues. The V gene's germline CDR1 is LGHNA and CDR2 YNFKEQ. The CDR3 DNA is TGTGCCAGCAGCCAAGATCAGGTTAGCAATTACGAGCAGTACTTC. Protein product: CASSQDQVSNYEQYF.

The rearrangement uses TRBV4-1 and TRBJ1-1; D gene ambiguous. The CDR3 covers 14 residues. V was cut by 0 bases and J by 0 bases, with 5 bases left in between. Germline V gene sequence: CDR1 MGHRA, CDR2 YSYEKL. CDR3 in amino acids: CASSQDFLNTEAFF. As DNA, the CDR3 is TGCGCCAGCAGCCAAGATTTTCTGAACACTGAAGCTTTCTTT.

This clonotype is labeled medium-sized (0.01 to 0.1%). The chain combines TRBV5-1 with TRBJ2-7, with a tentative D call TRBD1 (5 bases). CDR1 and CDR2 (germline): SGHRS, YFSETQ. The CDR3 covers 12 residues. With 2 bases removed from V and 5 bases from J, the gap between germline ends came to 8 bases. The DNA of the CDR3 is TGCGCCAGCAGCTTCCAGGGCGACGAGCAGTACTTC. This codes for CASSFQGDEQYF.